Listed below are T cell receptor beta chains from one sample, sequenced in a study of blood T cell repertoires in COVID-19. Data came from immunoSEQ multiplex PCR; TCRdb stores just in-frame clones and leaves some out. The table includes fewer than 300,000 clones, over 75% detected once. Sequencing used peripheral blood. Receptors were obtained from a human donor in a cohort sampled during active COVID-19. Both conserved end residues are part of each CDR3. A D gene is named only where the DNA matches it firmly. Rows give clone size only sometimes, using once, few, many, or a class for an expanded clone.

TRBJ1-3 | TRBV5-1 | - | - | TGCGCCAGCAGCGCGGGATGGTTCGGGAGCCAGAGAGGAAACACCATATATTTT | CASSAGWFGSQRGNTIYF
TRBJ1-4 | TRBV5-4 | - | - | TGTGCCAGCGGCCTGATTGGGACAATGGATGAAAAACTGTTTTTT | CASGLIGTMDEKLFF
TRBJ2-6 | TRBV19 | - | - | TGTGCCAGTAGTATGCAGGGAACTGGGGCCAACGTCCTGACTTTC | CASSMQGTGANVLTF
TRBJ1-1 | TRBV19 | - | - | TGTGCCAGCATGGGCTGGACTGAAGCTTTCTTT | CASMGWTEAFF
TRBJ2-1 | TRBV5-1 | - | - | TGCGCCAGCAGTCCGAGAGGACTATCAGGGTCCGCGAATGAGCAGTTCTTC | CASSPRGLSGSANEQFF
TRBJ2-3 | TRBV6-6 | - | TRBD1 | TGTGCCAGCAAATGGGACAGGGACACAGATACGCAGTATTTT | CASKWDRDTDTQYF
TRBJ2-3 | TRBV19 | - | TRBD2 | TGTGCCAGTGGCCCCAGCGGGAGAGGAGATACGCAGTATTTT | CASGPSGRGDTQYF
TRBJ2-7 | TRBV6-6 | few | - | TGTGCCAGCAGTGTTCTCCAGGGCTACGAGCAGTACTTC | CASSVLQGYEQYF
TRBJ1-3 | TRBV3-1/TRBV3-2 | - | - | TGTGCCAGCAGCCTATCGGGGGGCGCGGTTGGAAACACCATATATTTT | CASSLSGGAVGNTIYF
TRBJ1-1 | TRBV29-1 | - | - | TGCAGCGGACGGACAGTGAACACTGAAGCTTTCTTT | CSGRTVNTEAFF
TRBJ2-2 | TRBV6-1 | - | - | TGTGCCAGCAGTGAAGTTCAGATCGGGGAGCTGTTTTTT | CASSEVQIGELFF
TRBJ2-7 | TRBV28 | - | TRBD1 | TGTGCCAGCAGTTCCCCCCGGGACAGCCGATACTACGAGCAGTACTTC | CASSSPRDSRYYEQYF
TRBJ2-7 | TRBV7-6 | - | TRBD1 | TGTGCCAGCAGCCCTAGACAGGGGATCTACGAGCAGTACTTC | CASSPRQGIYEQYF
TRBJ2-5 | TRBV5-6 | - | - | TGTGCCAGCAGCCTTATACCAAGTCAGGAGACCCAGTACTTC | CASSLIPSQETQYF
TRBJ2-3 | TRBV7-2 | - | TRBD2 | TGTGCCAGCAGTGGCGGGAGCCCAGATACGCAGTATTTT | CASSGGSPDTQYF
TRBJ1-6 | TRBV10-3 | - | - | TGTGCCATCAATTCAGTGAATTCACCCCTCCACTTT | CAINSVNSPLHF
TRBJ2-2 | TRBV5-1 | - | TRBD2 | TGCGCCAGCAGCTTGGTAGCGGGAGCGGTCGGGGAGCTGTTTTTT | CASSLVAGAVGELFF
TRBJ2-7 | TRBV27 | - | - | TGTGCCAGCTCACGCCTCACAGGGCTCTACGAGCAGTACTTC | CASSRLTGLYEQYF
TRBJ2-7 | TRBV7-8 | few | TRBD2 | TGTGCCAGCAGCGCAAACCTCGGGGGGGGCGGGCAGTACTTC | CASSANLGGGGQYF
TRBJ2-7 | TRBV28 | - | TRBD1 | TGTGCCAGCACCACACCGGGACAGGGGGCTTACGAGCAGTACTTC | CASTTPGQGAYEQYF
TRBJ2-5 | TRBV3-1/TRBV3-2 | - | TRBD2 | TGTGCCAGCAGCCAAGGAAGGACCAGCGGGAGGAAGACCCAGTACTTC | CASSQGRTSGRKTQYF
TRBJ2-5 | TRBV5-8 | - | - | TGTGCCAGCAGCTTTGGCACTACAAGAGAGACCCAGTACTTC | CASSFGTTRETQYF
TRBJ2-5 | TRBV5-4 | - | TRBD2 | TGTGCCAGCAGCCAAGACGTAGCGGGAGCAGTGGGGACCCAGTACTTC | CASSQDVAGAVGTQYF
TRBJ1-1 | TRBV27 | - | - | TGTGCCAGCATTCCCCAAGGCAGGGGCACTGAAGCTTTCTTT | CASIPQGRGTEAFF
TRBJ2-1 | TRBV12-3/TRBV12-4 | once | TRBD1 | TGTGCCAGCAGTTGGGACAGGGCCAATGAGCAGTTCTTC | CASSWDRANEQFF
TRBJ2-6 | TRBV5-1 | - | - | TGCGCCAGCAGCTCTGGAGGGACGGCTGGGGCCAACGTCCTGACTTTC | CASSSGGTAGANVLTF
TRBJ2-7 | TRBV28 | once | TRBD2 | TGTGCCAGCAGTTTTTCAACTAGCGGGAAGTACGAGCAGTACTTC | CASSFSTSGKYEQYF
TRBJ1-1 | TRBV7-9 | - | - | TGTGCCAGCAGCTCCTCTACAAGGGGAGAAGCTTTCTTT | CASSSSTRGEAFF
TRBJ1-4 | TRBV6-5 | - | TRBD1 | TGTGCCAGCAGTTCTGACAGGGGGAAGGAAAAACTGTTTTTT | CASSSDRGKEKLFF
TRBJ2-2 | TRBV3-1/TRBV3-2 | - | TRBD1 | TGTGCCAGCAGCCAAGACAATCACAGGGGATACACCGGGGAGCTGTTTTTT | CASSQDNHRGYTGELFF
TRBJ1-1 | TRBV24-1 | - | - | TGTGCCACCAGTGATTTGTCATGGGAAAGGGGGAGAACTGAAGCTTTCTTT | CATSDLSWERGRTEAFF
TRBJ2-2 | TRBV7-9 | - | - | TGTGCCAGCAGCTCAATGAGACTACGCACCGGGGAGCTGTTTTTT | CASSSMRLRTGELFF
TRBJ2-1 | TRBV2 | - | TRBD2 | TGTGCCAGCAGCCGGGAGGGATCTGGGAATGAGCAGTTCTTC | CASSREGSGNEQFF
TRBJ2-2 | TRBV11-2 | - | - | TGTGCCAGCAGCCCTGCCGGGACGAACACCGGGGAGCTGTTTTTT | CASSPAGTNTGELFF
TRBJ1-2 | TRBV18 | - | TRBD1 | TGTGCCAGCTCACCACCGTTGGAGGGGGCGTTTAGCTACACCTTC | CASSPPLEGAFSYTF
TRBJ2-2 | TRBV5-5 | - | TRBD1 | TGTGCCAGCAGCTTCGACAGGGGGCCCGGGGAGCTGTTTTTT | CASSFDRGPGELFF
TRBJ1-6 | TRBV15 | - | - | TGTGCCACCAGCCTCCCAGGGTTTTCACCCCTCCACTTT | CATSLPGFSPLHF
TRBJ1-4 | TRBV2 | - | TRBD1 | TGTGCCAGCAGCCAGATGGGACAGTTCAATGAAAAACTGTTTTTT | CASSQMGQFNEKLFF
TRBJ1-1 | TRBV19 | - | TRBD1 | TGTGCCAGTAGTCTCCTAGGGGGCCACCCCACCTCGAACACTGAAGCTTTCTTT | CASSLLGGHPTSNTEAFF
TRBJ2-7 | TRBV7-8 | - | - | TGTGCCAGCAGCTTAGGGTGGACTACCCCCCTCGAGCAGTACTTC | CASSLGWTTPLEQYF
TRBJ2-2 | TRBV2 | - | - | TGTGCCAGCAGTGAATGGGAGACCGGGGAGCTGTTTTTT | CASSEWETGELFF
TRBJ2-1 | TRBV11-2 | - | - | TGTGCCAGCAGCCGATTCGGGATGATTGGTTACAATGAGCAGTTCTTC | CASSRFGMIGYNEQFF
TRBJ2-4 | TRBV7-2 | - | TRBD2 | TGTGCCAGCAGCAAACTGTTGGCGGGAGGTCCCCCAGGCATTCAGTACTTC | CASSKLLAGGPPGIQYF
TRBJ1-1 | TRBV3-1/TRBV3-2 | - | - | TGTGCCAGCAGCCGTGACAGCAACATGAACACTGAAGCTTTCTTT | CASSRDSNMNTEAFF
TRBJ1-1 | TRBV3-1/TRBV3-2 | - | TRBD1 | TGTGCCAGCAGCTCTGGGACAGGGGAATCTGCTGAAGCTTTCTTT | CASSSGTGESAEAFF
TRBJ2-7 | TRBV18 | - | - | TGTGCCAGCTCACCTGGGACAAAGAACGAGCAGTACTTC | CASSPGTKNEQYF
TRBJ2-1 | TRBV2 | - | TRBD2 | TGTGCCAGCAGTGAAGCCCCCATGCTAGCGGGAGGCAATGAGCAGTTCTTC | CASSEAPMLAGGNEQFF
TRBJ2-1 | TRBV9 | - | - | TGTGCCAGCAGCAACGGGAGCCAAAAAGGCAATGAGCAGTTCTTC | CASSNGSQKGNEQFF
TRBJ2-3 | TRBV12-5 | - | TRBD2 | TGTGCTAGTGGTTTTGCGGGGGGAGATACGCAGTATTTT | CASGFAGGDTQYF
TRBJ2-1 | TRBV5-4 | - | TRBD2 | TGTGCCAGCAGCTTGCAACAGCGGGATGACAATGAGCAGTTCTTC | CASSLQQRDDNEQFF
TRBJ1-5 | TRBV4-2 | - | - | TGTGCCAGCAGCCAAGACCTAGGGGCCGGGCTGATTCAGCCCCAGCATTTT | CASSQDLGAGLIQPQHF
TRBJ2-3 | TRBV7-2 | - | - | TGTGCCAGCAGACTTTCACTAGGCGATACGCAGTATTTT | CASRLSLGDTQYF
TRBJ2-7 | TRBV11-2 | few | - | TGTGCCAGCAGCTTAGGGCAGGTCGACTACGAGCAGTACTTC | CASSLGQVDYEQYF
TRBJ2-7 | TRBV19 | - | TRBD1 | TGTGCCAGTAGTCTCCGAACAGGGGACTACGAGCAGTACTTC | CASSLRTGDYEQYF
TRBJ1-2 | TRBV6-5 | - | - | TGTGCCAGCAGTTACTCGGGGAGGGCTAACTATGGCTACACCTTC | CASSYSGRANYGYTF
TRBJ2-1 | TRBV5-4 | - | - | TGTGCCAGCAGCTTTTTTTTCCCCAGCGGAGCGGACTCCTACAATGAGCAGTTCTTC | CASSFFFPSGADSYNEQFF
TRBJ2-2 | TRBV24-1 | - | TRBD2 | TGTGCCACCAGAGTTGGCGGGAGGTCGGACACCGGGGAGCTGTTTTTT | CATRVGGRSDTGELFF